These 8 T cell receptor beta chains were sequenced from one sample in a study of tissue T cells after allogeneic stem cell transplantation. Time point specified: mouse harvest day 14 after allogeneic transplant. Tail vein injection delivered 10^7 T-cell-depleted bone marrow cells and 10^6 splenic CD5+ T cells. TCRdb's table, derived via immunoSEQ multiplex PCR, lists solely in-frame clones and lacks some. The top ten hold around a fifth of the sample, which has some 1,700 clones, 50% seen once. The sample was gut tissue. The origin of the receptors is a female BALB/c mouse given C57BL/6 T cells with graft-versus-host disease after an allogeneic hematopoietic cell transplant.

By sample fraction, this clone is large. Here the gene names and germline are mouse. Sequencing ends 1 residue short of the CDR3 end; the germline J gene provides the rest. The V gene is TRBV13-2, the J gene TRBJ2-5, with D possibly matching TRBD2 (7 bases). The germline V and J ends were trimmed by 0 bases and 6 bases, with 14 bases remaining between them. The CDR3 covers 15 residues. Germline loops: CDR1 NNHNN, CDR2 SYGAGS (reference sequence). Incomplete CDR3 DNA: TGTGCCAGCGGTGATGCACCGGGGGGCCGGGACACCCAGTAC. Encoded protein: CASGDAPGGRDTQY. The full CDR3 sequence reads CASGDAPGGRDTQYF.

On this clone itself: The genes and germline here are from mouse. The read ends 1 residue before the CDR3 terminus; that terminus is restored from the germline J gene. The rearrangement uses TRBV31 and TRBJ1-6, with D unresolved. TRBJ1-6 is identified as an open reading frame with a role that is uncertain. Germline CDR1 GKSSPN, CDR2 SITVG. CDR3 length: 15 residues. V shed 1 base and J shed 0 bases, with 7 bases lying between them. This chain's CDR3 is CAWSPLPSYNSPLYF. The sequenced CDR3 bases are TGTGCCTGGAGTCCTCTCCCTTCCTATAATTCGCCCCTCTAC.

Worth noting for this clone: Gene names refer to mouse genes. Read coverage stops 1 residue before the CDR3 terminus; the germline J gene supplies the remainder. The V and J genes are TRBV15 and TRBJ2-2, with 10 bases that match TRBD1. The length of the CDR3 is 15 residues. Germline V gives CDR1 SGHND, CDR2 FRSKSL. Trimming cost V 6 bases and J 7 bases; bases outside gene matches: 8. CDR3 in amino acids: CASRPGTGVIGQLYF. The DNA read from the CDR3 is TGTGCCAGCAGGCCCGGGACAGGGGTGATCGGGCAGCTCTAC.

This clone is a singleton in its sample. Gene names denote mouse genes. The DNA ends 1 residue before the CDR3 does, and the rest of the CDR3 is filled in from the germline J gene. The V gene is TRBV1, the J gene TRBJ2-1, with D perhaps matching TRBD1 or TRBD2 (6 bases each). Germline CDR1 reads NSQYPW; CDR2 reads LRSPGD (reference sequence). V was trimmed by 0 bases and J by 9 bases, leaving 9 bases between them. This CDR3 is 13 amino acids long. The DNA read from the CDR3 is TGCACCTGCAGTGCAGATAGGGGGGTTGAGCAGTTC. Protein product: CTCSADRGVEQF. The full-length CDR3 reads as CTCSADRGVEQFF.

This clone has more than one count but fewer than ten. Gene and germline names: mouse. With the read ending 1 residue before the CDR3 end, the germline J gene is used to fill in that end. This chain uses TRBV26 with TRBJ2-7, with no clear D. V gave up 7 bases and J gave up 0 bases, with 7 bases separating them. The CDR3 consists of 12 residues. Germline V gene sequence: CDR1 KGHPV, CDR2 FQNQEV (reference sequence). This CDR3 is CASTVGSYEQYF. The sequenced CDR3 bases are TGTGCCAGCACGGTTGGCTCCTATGAACAGTAC.

Regarding this clone: The gene symbols are mouse symbols. The read comes to an end 1 residue before the CDR3 does, leaving the germline J gene to fill in the end. This chain joins TRBV12-1 and TRBJ1-1; a possible D gene is TRBD1 (5 bases). Germline lookup yields CDR1 SGHSN and CDR2 HYEKVE. Trimming removed 0 bases from V and 9 bases from J, with 7 bases in between. This CDR3 spans 11 amino acids. CDR3 DNA (partial): TGTGCCAGCTCTCTCGAGGGGAAAGTCTTC. Translated: CASSLEGKVF. The full CDR3 sequence reads CASSLEGKVFF.

With regard to this clone: The genes are named according to mouse. Read coverage stops 1 residue before the CDR3 terminus; the germline J gene supplies the remainder. The chain combines TRBV26 with TRBJ2-2; TRBD1 might be the D (6 bases). Germline-derived CDR1 and CDR2 are KGHPV and FQNQEV (reference sequence). Deletions cut 6 bases from V and 13 bases from J, with 21 bases between. This CDR3 has 14 amino acids. The CDR3 bases that were read are TGTGCCAGCAGCACAGGGAATTCCGGAAATACGCTCTAC. Translating gives CASSTGNSGNTLY. The CDR3 reads in full as CASSTGNSGNTLYF.

On this clone itself: The gene names given are mouse names. Sequencing ends 1 residue short of the CDR3 end; the germline J gene provides the rest. The chain employs TRBV17 and TRBJ2-7; 9 nucleotides agree with TRBD1. The germline gives CDR1 MNHDT, CDR2 YYDKIL. The CDR3 covers 14 residues. V lost 1 base, J lost 3 bases, and 1 base stayed unmatched. The CDR3 is CASSRVGQGYEQYF. The covered CDR3 bases are TGTGCTAGCAGTAGAGTGGGACAGGGCTATGAACAGTAC.